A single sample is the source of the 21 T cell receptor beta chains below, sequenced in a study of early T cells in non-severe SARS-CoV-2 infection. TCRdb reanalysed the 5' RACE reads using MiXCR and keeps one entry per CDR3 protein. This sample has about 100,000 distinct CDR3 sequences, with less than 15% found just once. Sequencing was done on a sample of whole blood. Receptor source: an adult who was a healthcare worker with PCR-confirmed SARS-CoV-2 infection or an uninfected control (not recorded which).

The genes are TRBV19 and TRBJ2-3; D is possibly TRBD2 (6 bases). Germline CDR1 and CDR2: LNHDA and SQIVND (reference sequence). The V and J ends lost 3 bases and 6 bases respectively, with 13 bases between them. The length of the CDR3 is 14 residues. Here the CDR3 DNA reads TGTGCCAGTAGTATGCGGCGGGGTGTTGATACGCAGTATTTT. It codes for CASSMRRGVDTQYF.

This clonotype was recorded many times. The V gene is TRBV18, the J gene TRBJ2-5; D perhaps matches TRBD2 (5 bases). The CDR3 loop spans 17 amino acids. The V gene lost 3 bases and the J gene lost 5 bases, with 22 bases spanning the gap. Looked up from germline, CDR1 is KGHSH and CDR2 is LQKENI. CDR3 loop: CASSPMPPRHTGETQYF. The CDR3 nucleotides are TGTGCCAGCTCACCCATGCCCCCGAGACATACGGGGGAGACCCAGTACTTC. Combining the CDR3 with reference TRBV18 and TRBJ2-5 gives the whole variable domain NAGVMQNPRHLVRRRGQEARLRCSPMKGHSHVYWYRQLPEEGLKFMVYLQKENIIDESGMPKERFSAEFPKEGPSILRIQQVVRGDSAAYFCASSPMPPRHTGETQYFGPGTRLLVL.

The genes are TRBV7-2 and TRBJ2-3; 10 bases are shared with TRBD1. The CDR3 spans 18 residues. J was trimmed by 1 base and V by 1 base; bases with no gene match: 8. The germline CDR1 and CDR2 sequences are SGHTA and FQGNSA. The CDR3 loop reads CASSLGLDRGRGTDTQYF. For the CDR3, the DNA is TGTGCCAGCAGCTTAGGCTTAGACAGGGGGCGGGGCACAGATACGCAGTATTTT.

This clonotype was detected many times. Here the CDR3 reads CASSAKGKAFF. The CDR3 region has the DNA TGTGCCAGCAGTGCGAAAGGGAAGGCTTTCTTT. The V and J genes are TRBV6-5 and TRBJ1-1, with D hard to call. Germline V gene data show CDR1 as MNHEY and CDR2 as SVGAGI. The CDR3 extends over 11 amino acids. The V gene lost 5 bases and the J gene lost 11 bases, with 12 bases spanning the gap.

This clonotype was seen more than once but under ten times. The CDR3 here is CASSWGGRSSPYNEQFF. The CDR3 DNA is TGTGCCAGCAGCTGGGGGGGCCGTTCTTCTCCCTACAATGAGCAGTTCTTC. The rearrangement joins TRBV7-2 to TRBJ2-1, with D perhaps matching TRBD2 (7 bases). V gave up 4 bases and J gave up 2 bases, with 18 bases separating them. CDR3 length: 17 amino acids. CDR1 SGHTA and CDR2 FQGNSA come from the germline V gene.

CDR3 amino acids: CASTRTGYEQYF. The CDR3 DNA is TGTGCCAGCACCCGGACAGGCTACGAGCAGTACTTC. V gene TRBV2 combines with J gene TRBJ2-7; TRBD1 agrees at 7 bases. The length of the CDR3 is 12 residues. CDR1 is SNHLY, CDR2 FYNNEI, per germline. V was pared by 7 bases and J by 3 bases, with 3 bases of the junction left unmatched.

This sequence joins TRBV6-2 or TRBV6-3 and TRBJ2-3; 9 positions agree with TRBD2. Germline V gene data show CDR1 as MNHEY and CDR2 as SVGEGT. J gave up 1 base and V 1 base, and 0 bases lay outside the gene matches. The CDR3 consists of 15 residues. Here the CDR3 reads CASSYLAGGTDTQYF. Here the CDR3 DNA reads TGTGCCAGCAGTTACTTAGCGGGGGGCACAGATACGCAGTATTTT.

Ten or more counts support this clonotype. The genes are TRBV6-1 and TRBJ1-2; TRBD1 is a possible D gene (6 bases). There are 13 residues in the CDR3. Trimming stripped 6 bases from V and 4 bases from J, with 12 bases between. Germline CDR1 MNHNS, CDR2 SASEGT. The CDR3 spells CASRHRDSYGYTF. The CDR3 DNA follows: TGTGCCAGCAGACACAGGGACTCCTATGGCTACACCTTC.

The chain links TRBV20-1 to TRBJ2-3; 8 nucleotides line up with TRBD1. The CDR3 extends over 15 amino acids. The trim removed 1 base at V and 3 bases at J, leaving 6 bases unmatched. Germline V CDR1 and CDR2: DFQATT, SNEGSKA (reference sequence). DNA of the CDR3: TGCAGTGCTAGAGTCGGCAGGGGGCGGACAGATACGCAGTATTTT. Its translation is CSARVGRGRTDTQYF.

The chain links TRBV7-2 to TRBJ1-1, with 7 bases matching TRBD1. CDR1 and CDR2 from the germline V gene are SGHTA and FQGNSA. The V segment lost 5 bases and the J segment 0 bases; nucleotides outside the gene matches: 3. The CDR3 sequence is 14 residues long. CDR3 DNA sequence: TGTGCCAGCAGCAGACAGGGACTGAACACTGAAGCTTTCTTT. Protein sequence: CASSRQGLNTEAFF.

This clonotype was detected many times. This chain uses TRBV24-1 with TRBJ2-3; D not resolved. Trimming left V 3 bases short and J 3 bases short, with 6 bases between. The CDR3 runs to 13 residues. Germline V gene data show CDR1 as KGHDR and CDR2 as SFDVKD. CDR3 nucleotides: TGTGCCACCAGTGATGGTGGGACAGATACGCAGTATTTT. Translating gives CATSDGGTDTQYF.

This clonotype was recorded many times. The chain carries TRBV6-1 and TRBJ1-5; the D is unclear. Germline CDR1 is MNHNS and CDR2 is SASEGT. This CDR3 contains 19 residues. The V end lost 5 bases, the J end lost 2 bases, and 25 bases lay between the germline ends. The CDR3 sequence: CASSPQIELRSIGNQPQHF. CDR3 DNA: TGTGCCAGCAGTCCACAAATAGAACTGAGATCGATCGGCAATCAGCCCCAGCATTTT.

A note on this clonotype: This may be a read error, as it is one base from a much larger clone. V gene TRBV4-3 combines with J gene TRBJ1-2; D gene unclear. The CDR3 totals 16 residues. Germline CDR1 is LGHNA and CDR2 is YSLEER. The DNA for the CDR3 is TGCGTCAGCAGCCAAAGGCGGTCTGACGTCTTCTATGGCTACACCTTC. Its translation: CVSSQRRSDVFYGYTF.

The CDR3 bases are TGCAGCGTTCCCCTACCAGGGGTAGGGCAGTACTTC. This sequence encodes CSVPLPGVGQYF. This rearrangement joins TRBV29-1 to TRBJ2-7, with D perhaps TRBD1 (6 bases). The V end was cut by 5 bases, the J end by 9 bases, with 17 bases between. CDR1 is SQVTM and CDR2 is ANQGSEA in the germline V gene. CDR3 size: 12 residues.

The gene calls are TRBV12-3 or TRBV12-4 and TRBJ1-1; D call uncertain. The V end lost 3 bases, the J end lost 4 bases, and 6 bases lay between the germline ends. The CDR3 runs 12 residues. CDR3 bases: TGTGCCAGCAGTTTCACAAGCACTGAAGCTTTCTTT. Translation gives CASSFTSTEAFF.

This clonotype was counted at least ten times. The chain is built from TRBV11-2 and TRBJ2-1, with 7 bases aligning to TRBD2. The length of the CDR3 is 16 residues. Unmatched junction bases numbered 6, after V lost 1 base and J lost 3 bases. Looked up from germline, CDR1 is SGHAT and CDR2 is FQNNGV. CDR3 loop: CASSLVGGSNYNEQFF. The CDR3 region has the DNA TGTGCCAGCAGCTTAGTGGGGGGGTCGAACTACAATGAGCAGTTCTTC. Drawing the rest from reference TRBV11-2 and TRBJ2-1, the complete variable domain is EAGVAQSPRYKIIEKRQSVAFWCNPISGHATLYWYQQILGQGPKLLIQFQNNGVVDDSQLPKDRFSAERLKGVDSTLKIQPAKLEDSAVYLCASSLVGGSNYNEQFFGPGTRLTVL.

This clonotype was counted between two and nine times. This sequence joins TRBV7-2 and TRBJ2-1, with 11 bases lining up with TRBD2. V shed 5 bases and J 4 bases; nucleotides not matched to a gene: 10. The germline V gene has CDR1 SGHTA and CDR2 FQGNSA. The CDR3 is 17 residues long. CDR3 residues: CASSHSGTSGQYNEQFF. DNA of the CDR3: TGTGCCAGCAGCCATTCCGGGACTAGCGGACAATACAATGAGCAGTTCTTC.

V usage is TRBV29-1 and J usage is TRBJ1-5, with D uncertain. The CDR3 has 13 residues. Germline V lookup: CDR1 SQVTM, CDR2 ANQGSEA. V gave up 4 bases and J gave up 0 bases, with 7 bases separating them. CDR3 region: CSVAGYSNQPQHF. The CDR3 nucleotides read TGCAGCGTTGCTGGGTATAGCAATCAGCCCCAGCATTTT.

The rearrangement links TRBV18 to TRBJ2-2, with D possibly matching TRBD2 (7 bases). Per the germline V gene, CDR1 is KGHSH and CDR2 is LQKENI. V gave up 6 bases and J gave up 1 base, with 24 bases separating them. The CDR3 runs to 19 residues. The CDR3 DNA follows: TGTGCCAGCTCGCCGAACAGGGACTACCGACGAGAGAACACCGGGGAGCTGTTTTTT. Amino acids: CASSPNRDYRRENTGELFF.

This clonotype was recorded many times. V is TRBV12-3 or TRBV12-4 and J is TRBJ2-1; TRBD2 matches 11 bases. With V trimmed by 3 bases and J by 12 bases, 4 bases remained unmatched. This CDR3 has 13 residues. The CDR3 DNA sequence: TGTGCCAGCAGTTTTAGTAGCGGGGGGGCGCAGTTCTTC. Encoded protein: CASSFSSGGAQFF.

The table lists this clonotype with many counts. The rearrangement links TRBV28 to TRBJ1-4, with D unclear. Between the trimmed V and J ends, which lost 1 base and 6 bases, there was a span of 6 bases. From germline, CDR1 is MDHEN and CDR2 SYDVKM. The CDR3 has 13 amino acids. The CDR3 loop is CASSLYSDEKLFF. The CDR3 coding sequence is TGTGCCAGCAGTTTATACAGCGATGAAAAACTGTTTTTT. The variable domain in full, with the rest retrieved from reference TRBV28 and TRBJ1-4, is DVKVTQSSRYLVKRTGEKVFLECVQDMDHENMFWYRQDPGLGLRLIYFSYDVKMKEKGDIPEGYSVSREKKERFSLILESASTNQTSMYLCASSLYSDEKLFFGSGTQLSVL.